The 16 T cell receptor beta chains in this list originate from one sample, sequenced in a study of blood T cell repertoires in COVID-19. Profiling relied on immunoSEQ multiplex PCR, and the TCRdb table lists in-frame clones only, not all of them. The table records 250,000 to 350,000 clones, almost 90% of them present only once. Specimen: peripheral blood. All receptors derive from a woman aged 30 to 39 with COVID-19, enrolled during active disease.

The chain joins TRBV28 to TRBJ1-3; the D is unclear. Germline-derived CDR1 and CDR2 are MDHEN and SYDVKM. The CDR3 loop spans 15 amino acids. V lost 3 bases to trimming and J lost 5 bases, with 14 bases between them. CDR3 DNA sequence: TGTGCCAGCAGTTTCTCCCAGGCCGGTAGAAACACCATATATTTT. This translates into CASSFSQAGRNTIYF.

V gene TRBV28 combines with J gene TRBJ1-5; D gene unclear. The CDR3 has 17 residues. V dropped 2 bases and J dropped 0 bases, with 14 bases sitting between them. Germline V CDR1 and CDR2: MDHEN, SYDVKM. The CDR3 loop reads CASSLGQTVDSNQPQHF. The DNA for the CDR3 is TGTGCCAGCAGTTTAGGGCAAACTGTCGATAGCAATCAGCCCCAGCATTTT.

This sequence joins TRBV27 and TRBJ2-3; 7 nucleotides line up with TRBD1. With 6 bases clipped from V and 3 bases from J, the junction kept 12 bases outside the gene matches. Germline loops: CDR1 MNHEY, CDR2 SMNVEV (reference sequence). The CDR3 contains 16 residues. The CDR3 sequence: CASRSWGTDGTDTQYF. In nucleotides, the CDR3 is TGTGCCAGCAGGAGCTGGGGGACAGATGGAACAGATACGCAGTATTTT.

V and J are TRBV20-1 and TRBJ1-1; 9 bases match TRBD1. CDR3 size: 15 residues. Germline V gene data show CDR1 as DFQATT and CDR2 as SNEGSKA (reference sequence). V lost 3 bases, J lost 3 bases, and 8 bases stayed unmatched. CDR3 in DNA: TGCAGTGCTAGTGTCGAAAGGACAGGGGACACTGAAGCTTTCTTT. It yields the protein CSASVERTGDTEAFF.

As DNA, the CDR3 is TGTGCCAGCAGCGGCCTGGGACTAGCGACTTCAGATACGCAGTATTTT. Its protein is CASSGLGLATSDTQYF. J is TRBJ2-3 and V is TRBV11-2, with 10 bases identical to TRBD2. Germline V gives CDR1 SGHAT, CDR2 FQNNGV. Germline trimming cut 5 bases from V and 4 bases from J; bases unmatched to any gene: 9. The CDR3 length is 16 residues.

The V gene is TRBV7-9, the J gene TRBJ2-1; no reliable D call. Germline CDR1 SEHNR, CDR2 FQNEAQ (reference sequence). Trimming took off 1 base at V and 10 bases at J, with 8 bases between the two ends. CDR3 length: 12 residues. CDR3: CASSLVGAEQFF. The CDR3 DNA reads as TGTGCCAGCAGCTTAGTTGGTGCGGAGCAGTTCTTC.

The chain employs TRBV5-8 and TRBJ2-7; D gene unclear. The CDR3 consists of 13 residues. CDR1 and CDR2 from the germline V gene are SGHTS and YDEGEE. The V end was cut by 5 bases, the J end by 1 base, with 10 bases between. As DNA, the CDR3 is TGTGCCAGCAGTGGGCCGTCGTCCTACGAGCAGTACTTC. Translating it yields CASSGPSSYEQYF.

The chain has TRBV6-5 and TRBJ2-7, with 11 bases matching TRBD2. The CDR3 spans 15 residues. The junction had 7 bases not matched to a gene; V was cut back by 6 bases and J by 3 bases. Germline V gene sequence: CDR1 MNHEY, CDR2 SVGAGI. The CDR3 region is CASRQPGLAVYEQYF. The CDR3 DNA sequence: TGTGCCAGCAGACAACCGGGACTAGCGGTCTACGAGCAGTACTTC.

V is TRBV5-6 and J is TRBJ1-2, with 7 bases fitting TRBD1. The CDR3 runs 16 residues. Germline trimming cut 1 base from V and 7 bases from J; bases unmatched to any gene: 13. Germline values: CDR1 SGHDT, CDR2 YYEEEE. The CDR3 DNA reads TGTGCCAGCAGCTTGATGGATACAGGGGAAGTGAGTGGCTACACCTTC. Its protein is CASSLMDTGEVSGYTF.

The chain is built from TRBV5-6 and TRBJ1-6, with unresolved D. The CDR3 length is 14 residues. Trimming pared 4 bases from V and 7 bases from J, leaving 12 bases between. Germline V lookup: CDR1 SGHDT, CDR2 YYEEEE. The CDR3 sequence is CASSPAPGNSPLHF. The CDR3 region has the DNA TGTGCCAGCAGCCCGGCTCCGGGGAATTCACCCCTCCACTTT.

The V and J genes are TRBV2 and TRBJ1-4; 8 bases map to TRBD1. Trimming at V came to 7 bases and at J to 4 bases, leaving 2 bases not matched to a gene. Germline V gene data show CDR1 as SNHLY and CDR2 as FYNNEI. The CDR3 length is 13 residues. In DNA form, the CDR3 reads TGTGCCAGCAAGACAGGGGTTAATGAAAAACTGTTTTTT. It is translated as CASKTGVNEKLFF.

CDR3 DNA sequence: TGTGCCAGCAGCTCCGGGACATTTCTAAATAGCAATCAGCCCCAGCATTTT. Amino acid sequence: CASSSGTFLNSNQPQHF. This chain uses TRBV11-2 with TRBJ1-5, with D possibly being TRBD1 (6 bases). Trimming left V 4 bases short and J 0 bases short, with 16 bases between. The CDR3 is made up of 17 amino acids. CDR1 and CDR2 from the germline V gene are SGHAT and FQNNGV.

The V and J genes are TRBV7-2 and TRBJ1-1, with D possibly being TRBD1 (5 bases). This CDR3 contains 14 residues. Trimming removed 2 bases at V and 1 base at J, with 8 bases between. Looked up from germline, CDR1 is SGHTA and CDR2 is FQGNSA. DNA of the CDR3: TGTGCCAGCAGCTTATATGACAGGAACACTGAAGCTTTCTTT. This codes for CASSLYDRNTEAFF.

This clone was seen once. V gene TRBV5-6 combines with J gene TRBJ2-1; tentative D call: TRBD1 (5 bases). V was cut by 0 bases and J by 8 bases, with 9 bases left in between. This CDR3 has 13 residues. Germline-derived CDR1 and CDR2 are SGHDT and YYEEEE. The CDR3 loop reads CASSLAGYDEQFF. For the CDR3, the DNA is TGTGCCAGCAGCTTGGCAGGGTACGATGAGCAGTTCTTC.

The chain links TRBV25-1 to TRBJ2-1; the D gene is possibly TRBD2 (6 bases). The V gene's germline CDR1 is MGHDK and CDR2 SYGVNS. The CDR3 loop spans 14 amino acids. V was trimmed by 6 bases and J by 11 bases, leaving 20 bases between them. CDR3 amino acids: CASSWDSTHKQQFF. The CDR3 nucleotides are TGTGCCAGCAGCTGGGACTCCACCCACAAGCAGCAGTTCTTC.

This chain connects TRBV28 to TRBJ1-6; D gene uncertain. CDR1 is MDHEN, CDR2 SYDVKM, per germline. The CDR3 loop spans 14 amino acids. V was clipped by 6 bases and J by 3 bases, with 9 bases between them. Here the CDR3 reads CASRIQLYNSPLHF. The CDR3 DNA is TGTGCCAGCAGGATACAGCTCTATAATTCACCCCTCCACTTT. The full variable domain, rest sourced from reference TRBV28 and TRBJ1-6, is DVKVTQSSRYLVKRTGEKVFLECVQDMDHENMFWYRQDPGLGLRLIYFSYDVKMKEKGDIPEGYSVSREKKERFSLILESASTNQTSMYLCASRIQLYNSPLHFGNGTRLTVT.